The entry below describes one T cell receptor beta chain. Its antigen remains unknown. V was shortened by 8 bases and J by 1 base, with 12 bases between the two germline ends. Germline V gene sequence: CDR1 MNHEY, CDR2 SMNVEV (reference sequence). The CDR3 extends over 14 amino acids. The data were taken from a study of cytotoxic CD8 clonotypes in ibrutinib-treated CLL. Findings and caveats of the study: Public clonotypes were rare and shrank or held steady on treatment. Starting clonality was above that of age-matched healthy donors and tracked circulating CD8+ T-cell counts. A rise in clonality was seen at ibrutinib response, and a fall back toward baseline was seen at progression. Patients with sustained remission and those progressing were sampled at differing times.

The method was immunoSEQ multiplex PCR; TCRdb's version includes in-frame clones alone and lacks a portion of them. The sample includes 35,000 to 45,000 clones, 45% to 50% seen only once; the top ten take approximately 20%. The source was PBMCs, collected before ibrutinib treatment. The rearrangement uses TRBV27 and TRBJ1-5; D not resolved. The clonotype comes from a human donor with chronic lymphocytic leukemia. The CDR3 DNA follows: TGTGCCAGCGGGAGGTTGGGCAGCAATCAGCCCCAGCATTTT. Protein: CASGRLGSNQPQHF.